The clone carrying this TCR beta chain has ten or more counts. Its matching antigen is unknown. Unmatched junction bases numbered 11, after V lost 5 bases and J lost 4 bases. Germline CDR1 SGHTA, CDR2 FQGTGA. CDR3 length: 16 residues. The source of the sample is a study of regulatory T cells in long-lasting Graves disease. Study-level findings and limits: More public clonotypes were shared by persistent patients (approximately 3,000) than by new patients (roughly 930).

With iRepertoire HTBI primers and Arm-PCR of CDR3 regions, TCR beta libraries were built. In the study's own analysis: Segment identification across samples yielded roughly 62 TRBV and fewer than 15 TRBJ segments. From the multiplex PCR reads, TCRdb called clonotypes with MiXCR, one entry per CDR3 protein. For this entry, the V and J calls and clone size follow TCRdb and not the study's own pipeline. The sample carries some 560,000 distinct CDR3 sequences, roughly 15% recorded once. Time point given: newly diagnosed GD, antithyroid drugs for less than 3 months. Researchers made the TCR library from RNA that was extracted from PBMCs. The same sample was also studied in work on T cells in Graves' hyperthyroidism and ophthalmopathy.

This receptor was identified in a woman aged 40-65 years with Graves disease. V gene TRBV7-3 combines with J gene TRBJ1-1; the match to TRBD1 covers 9 bases. Sequenced here: peripheral blood mononuclear cells (PBMCs), sampled at new diagnosis, from a patient treated with antithyroid drugs. CDR3 DNA sequence: TGTGCCAGCAGCCGCACAGGGGGCTGGGGGAGCACTGAAGCTTTCTTT. It translates to CASSRTGGWGSTEAFF.